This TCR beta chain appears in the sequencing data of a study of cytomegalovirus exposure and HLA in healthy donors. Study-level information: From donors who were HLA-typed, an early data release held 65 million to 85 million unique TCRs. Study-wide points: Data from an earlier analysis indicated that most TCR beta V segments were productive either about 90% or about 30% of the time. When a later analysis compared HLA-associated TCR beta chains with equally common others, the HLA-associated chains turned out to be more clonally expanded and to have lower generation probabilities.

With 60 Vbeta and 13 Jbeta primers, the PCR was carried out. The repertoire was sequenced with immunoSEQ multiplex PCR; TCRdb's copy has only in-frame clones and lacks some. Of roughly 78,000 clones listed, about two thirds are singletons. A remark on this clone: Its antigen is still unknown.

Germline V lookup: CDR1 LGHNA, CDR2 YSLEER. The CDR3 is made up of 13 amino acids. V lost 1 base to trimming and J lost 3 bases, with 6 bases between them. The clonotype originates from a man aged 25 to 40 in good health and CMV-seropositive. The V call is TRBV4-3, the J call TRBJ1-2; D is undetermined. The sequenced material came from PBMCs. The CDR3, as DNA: TGCGCCAGCAGCCAAGGTTCGGACTATGGCTACACCTTC. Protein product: CASSQGSDYGYTF.